This TCR beta chain was identified in a study of lymphopenia after photon versus proton radiotherapy. Overall study findings and caveats: Larger post-nadir TCR diversity loss correlated inversely with survival in deceased patients. Proton therapy kept repertoires fairly stable, unlike photons, which gained effector/memory cells. After the lymphocyte nadir, photon-treated repertoires showed oligoclonal expansion, especially of CD8+ Temra cells. Survival link was tested only in deceased patients; proton benefit remains a possibility.

Details on this clone: Antigen: not known.

Data came from immunoSEQ multiplex PCR; TCRdb stores just in-frame clones and leaves some out. The sample yields 43,000 or so clones, 85% seen once. Germline values: CDR1 MNHNS, CDR2 SASEGT. The CDR3 length is 12 residues. The source is a man aged 40-49 years with gastric cancer. The chain has TRBV6-1 and TRBJ2-5, with no clear D. The assigned J gene may be wrong: the sequence end matches TRBJ2-7 better. The starting material was peripheral blood, obtained from a patient treated with photon-based radiotherapy. This CDR3 is CASRRSSYEQYF. The CDR3 nucleotides are TGTGCCTCCCGGCGGAGCTCCTACGAGCAGTACTTC.